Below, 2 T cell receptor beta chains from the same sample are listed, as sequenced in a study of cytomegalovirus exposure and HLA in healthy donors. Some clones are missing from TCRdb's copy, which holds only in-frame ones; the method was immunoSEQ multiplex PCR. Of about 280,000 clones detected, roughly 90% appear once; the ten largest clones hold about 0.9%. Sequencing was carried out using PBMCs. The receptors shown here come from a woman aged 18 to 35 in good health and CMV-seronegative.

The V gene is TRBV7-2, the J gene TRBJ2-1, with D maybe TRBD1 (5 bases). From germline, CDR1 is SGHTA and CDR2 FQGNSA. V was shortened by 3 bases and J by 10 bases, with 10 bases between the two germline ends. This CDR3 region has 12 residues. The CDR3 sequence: CASSFTQGEQFF. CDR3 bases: TGTGCCAGCAGCTTCACCCAGGGAGAGCAGTTCTTC.

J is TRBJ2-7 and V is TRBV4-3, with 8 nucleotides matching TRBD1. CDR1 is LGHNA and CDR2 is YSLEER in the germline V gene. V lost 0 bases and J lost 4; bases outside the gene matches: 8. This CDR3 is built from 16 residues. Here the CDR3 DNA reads TGCGCCAGCAGCCAAGATATGGGACAGGTCTGGTACGAGCAGTACTTC. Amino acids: CASSQDMGQVWYEQYF.